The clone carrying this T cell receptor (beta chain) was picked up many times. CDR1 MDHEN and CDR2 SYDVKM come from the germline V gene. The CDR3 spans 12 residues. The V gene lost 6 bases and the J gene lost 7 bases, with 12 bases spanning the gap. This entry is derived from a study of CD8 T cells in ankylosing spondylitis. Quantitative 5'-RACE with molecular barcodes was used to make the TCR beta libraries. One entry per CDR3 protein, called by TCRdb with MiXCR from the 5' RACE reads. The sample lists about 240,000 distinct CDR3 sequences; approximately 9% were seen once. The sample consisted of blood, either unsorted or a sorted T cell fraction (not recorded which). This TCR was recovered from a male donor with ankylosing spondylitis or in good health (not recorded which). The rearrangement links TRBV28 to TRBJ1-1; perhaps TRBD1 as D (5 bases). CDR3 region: CASSSGGYEAFF. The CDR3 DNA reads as TGTGCCAGCAGCTCCGGGGGGTATGAAGCTTTCTTT.